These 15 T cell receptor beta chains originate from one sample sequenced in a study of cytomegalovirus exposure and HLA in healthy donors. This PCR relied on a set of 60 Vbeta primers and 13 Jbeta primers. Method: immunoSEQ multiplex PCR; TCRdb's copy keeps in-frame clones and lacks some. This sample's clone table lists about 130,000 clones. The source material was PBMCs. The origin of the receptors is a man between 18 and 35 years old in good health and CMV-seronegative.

As DNA, the CDR3 is TGTGCCAGCAGCTTGGTGATAGGGGGGGGGACTGAAGCTTTCTTT. It codes for CASSLVIGGGTEAFF. This rearrangement joins TRBV5-4 to TRBJ1-1; D perhaps matches TRBD1 (6 bases). V gave up 0 bases and J gave up 5 bases, with 14 bases separating them. The CDR3 totals 15 residues. Germline values: CDR1 SGHNT, CDR2 YYREEE (reference sequence).

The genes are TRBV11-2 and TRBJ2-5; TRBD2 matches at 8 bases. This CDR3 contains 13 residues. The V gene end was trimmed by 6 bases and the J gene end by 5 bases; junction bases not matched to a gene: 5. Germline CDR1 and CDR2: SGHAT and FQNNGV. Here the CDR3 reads CASRRAGGETQYF. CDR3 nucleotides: TGTGCCAGCAGGCGGGCGGGGGGCGAGACCCAGTACTTC.

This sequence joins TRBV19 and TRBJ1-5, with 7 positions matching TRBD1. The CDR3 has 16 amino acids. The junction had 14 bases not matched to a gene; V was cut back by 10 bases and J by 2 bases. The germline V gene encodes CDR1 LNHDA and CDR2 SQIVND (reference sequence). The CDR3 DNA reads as TGTGCCACTCTCAAAAAGGGGGCTCGGGGCAATCAGCCCCAGCATTTT. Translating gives CATLKKGARGNQPQHF. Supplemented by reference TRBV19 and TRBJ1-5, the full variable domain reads DGGITQSPKYLFRKEGQNVTLSCEQNLNHDAMYWYRQDPGQGLRLIYYSQIVNDFQKGDIAEGYSVSREKKESFPLTVTSAQKNPTAFYLCATLKKGARGNQPQHFGDGTRLSIL.

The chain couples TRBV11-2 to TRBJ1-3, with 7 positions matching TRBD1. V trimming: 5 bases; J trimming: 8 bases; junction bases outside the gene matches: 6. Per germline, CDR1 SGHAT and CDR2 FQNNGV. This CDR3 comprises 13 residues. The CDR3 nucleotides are TGTGCCAGCAGCCCCTGGACAGGAGACACCATATATTTT. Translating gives CASSPWTGDTIYF.

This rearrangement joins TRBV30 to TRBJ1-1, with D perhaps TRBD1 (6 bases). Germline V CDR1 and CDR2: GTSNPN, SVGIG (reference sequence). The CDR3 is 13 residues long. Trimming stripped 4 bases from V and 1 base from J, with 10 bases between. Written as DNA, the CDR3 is TGTGCCTGGACTGTGACAGGGAACACTGAAGCTTTCTTT. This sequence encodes CAWTVTGNTEAFF. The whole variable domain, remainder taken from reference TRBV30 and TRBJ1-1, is SQTIHQWPATLVQPVGSPLSLECTVEGTSNPNLYWYRQAAGRGLQLLFYSVGIGQISSEVPQNLSASRPQDRQFILSSKKLLLSDSGFYLCAWTVTGNTEAFFGQGTRLTVV.

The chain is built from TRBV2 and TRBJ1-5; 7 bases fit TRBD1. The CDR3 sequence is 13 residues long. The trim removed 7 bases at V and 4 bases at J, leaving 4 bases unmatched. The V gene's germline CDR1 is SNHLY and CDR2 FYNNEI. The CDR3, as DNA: TGTGCCAGCACCCGGGACAGAAATCAGCCCCAGCATTTT. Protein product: CASTRDRNQPQHF. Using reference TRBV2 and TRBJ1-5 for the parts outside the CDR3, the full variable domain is EPEVTQTPSHQVTQMGQEVILRCVPISNHLYFYWYRQILGQKVEFLVSFYNNEISEKSEIFDDQFSVERPDGSNFTLKIRSTKLEDSAMYFCASTRDRNQPQHFGDGTRLSIL.

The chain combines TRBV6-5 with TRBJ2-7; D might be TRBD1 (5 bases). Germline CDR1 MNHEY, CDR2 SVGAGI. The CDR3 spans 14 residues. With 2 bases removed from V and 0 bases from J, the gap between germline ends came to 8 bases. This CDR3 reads CASSYGAVSYEQYF. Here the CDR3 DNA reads TGTGCCAGCAGTTACGGGGCGGTCTCCTACGAGCAGTACTTC.

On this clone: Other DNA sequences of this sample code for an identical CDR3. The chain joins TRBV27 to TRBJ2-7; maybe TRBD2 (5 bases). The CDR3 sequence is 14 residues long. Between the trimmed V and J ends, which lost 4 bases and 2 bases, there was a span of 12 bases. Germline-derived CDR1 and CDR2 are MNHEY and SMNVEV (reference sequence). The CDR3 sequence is CASSSRGGPYEQYF. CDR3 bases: TGTGCCAGCAGTTCAAGAGGAGGACCCTACGAGCAGTACTTC.

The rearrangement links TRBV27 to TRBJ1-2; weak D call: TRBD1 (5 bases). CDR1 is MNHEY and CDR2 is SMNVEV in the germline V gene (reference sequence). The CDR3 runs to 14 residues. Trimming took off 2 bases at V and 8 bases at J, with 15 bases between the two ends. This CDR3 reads CASSLMGGDTGYTF. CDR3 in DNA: TGTGCCAGCAGTTTAATGGGAGGGGATACAGGCTACACCTTC.

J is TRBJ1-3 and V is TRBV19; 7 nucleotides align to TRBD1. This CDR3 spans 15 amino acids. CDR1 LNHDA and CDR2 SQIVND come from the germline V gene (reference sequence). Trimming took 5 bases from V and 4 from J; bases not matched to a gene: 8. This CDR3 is CASSGRDRRGNTIYF. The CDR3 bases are TGTGCCAGTAGTGGCAGGGACAGAAGAGGAAACACCATATATTTT.

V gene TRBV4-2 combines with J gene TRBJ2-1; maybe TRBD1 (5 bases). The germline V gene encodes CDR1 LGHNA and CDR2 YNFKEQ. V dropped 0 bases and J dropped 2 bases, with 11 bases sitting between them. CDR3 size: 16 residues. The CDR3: CASSQEYRTPYNEQFF. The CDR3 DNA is TGTGCCAGCAGCCAAGAATACAGGACCCCCTACAATGAGCAGTTCTTC.

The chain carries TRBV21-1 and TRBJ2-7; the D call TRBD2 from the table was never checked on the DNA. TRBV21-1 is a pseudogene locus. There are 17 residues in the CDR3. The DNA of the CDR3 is TGTGCCAGCAGCAAACGAATAGAAGGGACTTTCTCCTACGAGCAGTACTTC. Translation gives CASSKRIEGTFSYEQYF.

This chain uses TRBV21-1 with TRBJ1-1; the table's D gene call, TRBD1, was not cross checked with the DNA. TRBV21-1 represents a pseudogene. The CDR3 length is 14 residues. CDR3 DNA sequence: TGTGCCAGCAGCAAAGCACAGGAGACGACTGAAGCTTTCTTT. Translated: CASSKAQETTEAFF.

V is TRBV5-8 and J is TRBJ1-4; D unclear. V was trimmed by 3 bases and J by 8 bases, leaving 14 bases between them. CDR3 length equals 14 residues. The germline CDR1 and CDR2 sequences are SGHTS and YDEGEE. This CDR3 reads CASSSTWTGEKLFF. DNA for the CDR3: TGTGCCAGCAGCTCGACCTGGACGGGGGAAAAACTGTTTTTT.

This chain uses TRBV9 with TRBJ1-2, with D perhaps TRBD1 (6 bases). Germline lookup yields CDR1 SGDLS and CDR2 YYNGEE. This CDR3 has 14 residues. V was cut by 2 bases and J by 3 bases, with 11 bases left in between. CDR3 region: CASSVTGLDYGYTF. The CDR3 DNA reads TGTGCCAGCAGCGTCACAGGGTTGGACTATGGCTACACCTTC.